This entry features one TCR beta chain sequence. This CDR3 has 14 amino acids. Germline values: CDR1 MNHEY, CDR2 SVGAGI. The J segment lost 10 bases and the V segment lost 6 bases, leaving 8 bases of the junction unmatched. These data are taken from a study of blood T cell repertoires in COVID-19. Study context: Italy, Spain and the United States were the sources of the convalescent and acute COVID-19 samples.

Here immunoSEQ multiplex PCR was the method, and the copy in TCRdb shows in-frame clones only, minus some. The sample carries 240,000 or so clones, more than 75% recorded once. The specimen was peripheral blood. The receptor was isolated from a woman aged 40 to 50 who had recovered from COVID-19. The J gene is TRBJ2-1, the V gene TRBV6-5; 11 bases agree with TRBD2. CDR3 nucleotide sequence: TGTGCCAGCAGGGCACTAGCGGGAGACCCCGAGCAGTTCTTC. Translating gives CASRALAGDPEQFF.